This T cell receptor beta chain was documented in a study of cytomegalovirus exposure and HLA in healthy donors. Use of 60 Vbeta and 13 Jbeta primers characterized the PCR. The assay was immunoSEQ multiplex PCR, and TCRdb's table has in-frame clones only and misses some. The profile shows roughly 36,000 clones, around three quarters of them singletons. Each of the donors was a healthy bone marrow donor. This TCR came from a male donor in good health and CMV-seronegative. The material sequenced was PBMCs.

The CDR3 spells CASIGEAEAFF. The CDR3, as DNA: TGTGCCAGTATAGGAGAAGCTGAAGCTTTCTTT. The chain combines TRBV19 with TRBJ1-1, with unresolved D. This CDR3 contains 11 residues. Per the germline V gene, CDR1 is LNHDA and CDR2 is SQIVND (reference sequence). V lost 7 bases to trimming and J lost 6 bases, with 9 bases between them. Drawing the rest from reference TRBV19 and TRBJ1-1, the complete variable domain is DGGITQSPKYLFRKEGQNVTLSCEQNLNHDAMYWYRQDPGQGLRLIYYSQIVNDFQKGDIAEGYSVSREKKESFPLTVTSAQKNPTAFYLCASIGEAEAFFGQGTRLTVV.